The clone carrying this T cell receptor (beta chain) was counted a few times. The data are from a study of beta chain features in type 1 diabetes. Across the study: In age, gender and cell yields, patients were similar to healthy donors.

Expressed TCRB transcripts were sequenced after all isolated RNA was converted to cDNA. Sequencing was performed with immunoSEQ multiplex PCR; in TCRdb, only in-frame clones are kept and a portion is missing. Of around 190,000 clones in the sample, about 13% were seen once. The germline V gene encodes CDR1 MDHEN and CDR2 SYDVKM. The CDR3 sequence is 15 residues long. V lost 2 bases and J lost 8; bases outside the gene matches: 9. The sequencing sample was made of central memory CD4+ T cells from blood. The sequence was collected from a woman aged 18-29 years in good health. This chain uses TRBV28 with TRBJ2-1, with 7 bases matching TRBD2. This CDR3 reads CASSLRTSPSDEQFF. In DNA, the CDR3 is TGTGCCAGCAGTTTAAGGACTAGTCCTTCAGATGAGCAGTTCTTC.